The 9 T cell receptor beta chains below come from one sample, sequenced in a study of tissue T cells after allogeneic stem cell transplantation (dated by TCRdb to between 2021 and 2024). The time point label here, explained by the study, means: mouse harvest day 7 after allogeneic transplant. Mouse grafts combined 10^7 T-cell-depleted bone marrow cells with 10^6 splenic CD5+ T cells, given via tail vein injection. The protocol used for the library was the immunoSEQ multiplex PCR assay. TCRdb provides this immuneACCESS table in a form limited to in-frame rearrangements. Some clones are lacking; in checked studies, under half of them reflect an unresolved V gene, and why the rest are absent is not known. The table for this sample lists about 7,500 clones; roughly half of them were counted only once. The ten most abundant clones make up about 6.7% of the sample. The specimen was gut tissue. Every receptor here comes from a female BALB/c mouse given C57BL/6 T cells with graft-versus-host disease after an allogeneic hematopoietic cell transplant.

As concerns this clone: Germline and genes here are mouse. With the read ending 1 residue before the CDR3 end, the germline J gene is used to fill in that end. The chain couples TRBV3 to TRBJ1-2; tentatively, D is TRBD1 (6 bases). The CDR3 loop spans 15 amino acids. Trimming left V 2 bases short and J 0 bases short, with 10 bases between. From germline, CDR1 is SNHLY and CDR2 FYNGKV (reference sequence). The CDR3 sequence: CASSLTGTTNSDYTF. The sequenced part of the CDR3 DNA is TGTGCCAGCAGCTTAACCGGGACAACAAACTCCGACTACACC.

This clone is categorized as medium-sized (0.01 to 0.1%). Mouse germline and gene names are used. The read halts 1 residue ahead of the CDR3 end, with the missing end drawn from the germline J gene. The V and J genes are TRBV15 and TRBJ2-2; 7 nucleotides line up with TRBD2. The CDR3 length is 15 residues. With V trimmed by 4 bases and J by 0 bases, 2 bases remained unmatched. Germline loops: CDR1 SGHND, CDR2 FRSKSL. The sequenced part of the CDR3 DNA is TGTGCCAGCAGTTGGCTGGGGGCAAACACCGGGCAGCTCTAC. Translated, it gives CASSWLGANTGQLY. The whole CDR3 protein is CASSWLGANTGQLYF. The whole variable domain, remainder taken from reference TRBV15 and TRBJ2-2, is DAGVTQTPRHEVAEKGQTIILKCEPVSGHNDLFWYRQTKIQGLELLSYFRSKSLMEDGGAFKDRFKAEMLNSSFSTLKIQPTEPKDSAVYLCASSWLGANTGQLYFGEGSKLTVL.

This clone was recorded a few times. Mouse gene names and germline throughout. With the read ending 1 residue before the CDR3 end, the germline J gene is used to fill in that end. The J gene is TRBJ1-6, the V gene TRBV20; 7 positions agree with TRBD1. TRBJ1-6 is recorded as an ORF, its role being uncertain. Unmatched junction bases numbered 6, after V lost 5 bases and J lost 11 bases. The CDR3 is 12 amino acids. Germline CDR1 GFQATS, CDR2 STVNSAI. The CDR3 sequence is CGASTGRAPLYF. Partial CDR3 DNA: TGTGGTGCTTCGACAGGGCGGGCGCCCCTCTAC.

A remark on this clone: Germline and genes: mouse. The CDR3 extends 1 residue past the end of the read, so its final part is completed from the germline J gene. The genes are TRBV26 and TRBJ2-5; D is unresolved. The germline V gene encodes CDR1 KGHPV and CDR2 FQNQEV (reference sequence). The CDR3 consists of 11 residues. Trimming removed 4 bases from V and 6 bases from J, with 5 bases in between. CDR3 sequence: CASSPQDTQYF. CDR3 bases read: TGTGCCAGCAGTCCCCAGGACACCCAGTAC.

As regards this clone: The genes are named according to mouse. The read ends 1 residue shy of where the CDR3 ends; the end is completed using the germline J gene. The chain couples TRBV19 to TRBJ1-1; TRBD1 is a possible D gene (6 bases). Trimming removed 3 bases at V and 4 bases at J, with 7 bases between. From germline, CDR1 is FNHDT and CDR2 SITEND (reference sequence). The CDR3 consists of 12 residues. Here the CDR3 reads CASSTGVTEVFF. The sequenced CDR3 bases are TGTGCCAGCAGTACAGGGGTCACAGAAGTCTTC.

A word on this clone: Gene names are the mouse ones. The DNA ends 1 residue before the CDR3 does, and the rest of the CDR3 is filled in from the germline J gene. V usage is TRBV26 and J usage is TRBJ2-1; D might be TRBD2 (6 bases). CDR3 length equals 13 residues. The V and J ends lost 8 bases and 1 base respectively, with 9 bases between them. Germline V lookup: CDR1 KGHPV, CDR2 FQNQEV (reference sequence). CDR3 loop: CASGGLNYAEQFF. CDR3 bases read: TGTGCCAGCGGGGGGTTGAACTATGCTGAGCAGTTC.

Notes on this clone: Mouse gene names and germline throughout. CDR3 DNA (partial): TGTGCCAGCAGTCGACAGGTTTCCAACGAAAGATTATTT. It yields the protein CASSRQVSNERLF. The whole CDR3 reads CASSRQVSNERLFF. The V and J genes are TRBV26 and TRBJ1-4, with D perhaps TRBD1 (6 bases). The read is 1 residue too short to cover the CDR3 end, so that end is filled in from the germline J gene. The germline V gene has CDR1 KGHPV and CDR2 FQNQEV (reference sequence). V was pared by 4 bases and J by 0 bases, with 6 bases between. The CDR3 covers 14 residues.

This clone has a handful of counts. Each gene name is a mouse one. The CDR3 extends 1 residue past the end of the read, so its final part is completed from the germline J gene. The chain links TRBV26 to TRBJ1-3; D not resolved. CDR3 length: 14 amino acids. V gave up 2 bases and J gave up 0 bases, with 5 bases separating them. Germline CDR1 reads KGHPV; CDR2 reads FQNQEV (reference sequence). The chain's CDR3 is CASSLRDSGNTLYF. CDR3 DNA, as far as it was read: TGTGCCAGCAGTCTGAGGGATTCTGGAAATACGCTCTAT.

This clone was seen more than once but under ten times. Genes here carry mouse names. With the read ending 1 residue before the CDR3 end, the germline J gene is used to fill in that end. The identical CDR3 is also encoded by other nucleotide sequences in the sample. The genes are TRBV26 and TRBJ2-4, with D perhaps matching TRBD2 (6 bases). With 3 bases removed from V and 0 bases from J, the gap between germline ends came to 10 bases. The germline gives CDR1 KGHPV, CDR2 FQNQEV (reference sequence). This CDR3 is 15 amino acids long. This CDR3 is CASSLAGGSQNTLYF. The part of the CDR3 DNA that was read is TGTGCCAGCAGTCTCGCGGGGGGTAGTCAAAACACCTTGTAC. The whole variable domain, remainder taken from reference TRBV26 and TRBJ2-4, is NSKVIQTPRYLVKGQGQKAKMRCIPEKGHPVVFWYQQNKNNEFKFLINFQNQEVLQQIDMTEKRFSAECPSNSPCSLEIQSSEAGDSALYLCASSLAGGSQNTLYFGAGTRLSVL.